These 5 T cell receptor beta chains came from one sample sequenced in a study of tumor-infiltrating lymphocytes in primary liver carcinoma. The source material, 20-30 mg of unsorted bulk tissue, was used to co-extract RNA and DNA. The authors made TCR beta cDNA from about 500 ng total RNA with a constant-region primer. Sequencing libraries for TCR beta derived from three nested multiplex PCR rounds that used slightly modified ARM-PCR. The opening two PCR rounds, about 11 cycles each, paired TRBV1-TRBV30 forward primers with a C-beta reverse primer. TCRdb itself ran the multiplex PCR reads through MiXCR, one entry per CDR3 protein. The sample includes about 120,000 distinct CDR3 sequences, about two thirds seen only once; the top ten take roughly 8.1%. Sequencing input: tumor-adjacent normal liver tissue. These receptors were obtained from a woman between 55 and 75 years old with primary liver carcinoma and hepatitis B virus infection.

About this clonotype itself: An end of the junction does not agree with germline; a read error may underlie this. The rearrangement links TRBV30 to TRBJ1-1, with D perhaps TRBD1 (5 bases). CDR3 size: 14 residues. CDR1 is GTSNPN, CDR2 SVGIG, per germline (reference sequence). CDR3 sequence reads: CTWSPQGSWTEAFF. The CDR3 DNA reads TGTACCTGGAGTCCCCAGGGATCATGGACTGAAGCTTTCTTT.

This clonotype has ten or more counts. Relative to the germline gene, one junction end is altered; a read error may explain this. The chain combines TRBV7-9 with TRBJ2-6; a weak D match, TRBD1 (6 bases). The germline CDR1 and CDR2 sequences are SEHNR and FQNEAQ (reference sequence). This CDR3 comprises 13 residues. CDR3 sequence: CASSFSGADVLTF. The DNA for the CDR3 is TGTGCCAGCAGCTTTTCAGGGGCCGACGTCCTGACTTTC.

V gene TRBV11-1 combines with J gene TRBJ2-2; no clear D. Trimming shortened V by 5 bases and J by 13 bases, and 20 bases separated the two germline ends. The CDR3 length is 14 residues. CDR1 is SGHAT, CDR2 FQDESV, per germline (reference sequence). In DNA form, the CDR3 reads TGTGCCAGCAGCCATACTACGAACACCTGTGGGCTGTTTTTT. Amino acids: CASSHTTNTCGLFF.

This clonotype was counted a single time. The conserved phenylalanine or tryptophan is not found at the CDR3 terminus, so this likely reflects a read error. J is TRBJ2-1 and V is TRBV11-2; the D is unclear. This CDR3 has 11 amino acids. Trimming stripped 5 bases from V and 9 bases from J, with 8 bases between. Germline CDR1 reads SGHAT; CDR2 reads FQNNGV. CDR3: CASSLQSEQFC. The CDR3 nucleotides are TGTGCCAGCAGCCTACAGAGTGAGCAGTTCTGC.

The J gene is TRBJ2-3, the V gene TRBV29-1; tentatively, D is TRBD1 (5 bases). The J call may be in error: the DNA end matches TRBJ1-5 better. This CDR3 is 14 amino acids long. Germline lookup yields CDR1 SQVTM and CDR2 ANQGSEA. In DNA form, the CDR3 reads TGCAGCGTTGCGGGGGGACCCCTCACAGATAAGCAGCATTTT. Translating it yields CSVAGGPLTDKQHF.